This record concerns one T cell receptor (beta chain) sequence. The antigen is unknown. These data are taken from a study of T cell responses to AZD1222 COVID-19 vaccine. Study background: The analysis combined second doses at about 4 or about 12 weeks. Study-level points and caveats: Once two AZD1222 doses were given, Spike-specific TCR breadth and depth went up.

TCRdb's copy holds only in-frame clones and misses some; the assay was immunoSEQ multiplex PCR. The data contain tens of thousands of clones, 89% of them singletons. Per germline, CDR1 SGHRS and CDR2 YFSETQ. Between the trimmed V and J ends, which lost 4 bases and 4 bases, there was a span of 15 bases. The CDR3 covers 14 residues. The material was peripheral blood, obtained on day 0 of AZD1222 vaccination. This chain joins TRBV5-1 and TRBJ2-7; D not resolved. This sequence originates from an adult in good health. CDR3 residues: CASSLDPPSYEQYF. CDR3 nucleotides: TGCGCCAGCAGCCTGGACCCCCCCTCGTACGAGCAGTACTTC.